This T cell receptor (beta chain) was sequenced during a study of T cell repertoires in cytomegalovirus infection. The wider study: Public TCR beta signatures were indicative of both CMV infection and a matching HLA type.

Study-wide findings and caveats: Cumulative frequency (of public TCR beta family members) identified carriers of CMV plus the relevant HLA. Ex vivo, HLA-C-restricted CMV-specific TCR beta clonotypes prevailed over the rest of the response.

TCRdb re-called the reads through MiXCR, storing one row per CDR3 protein. The table lists 100,000 to 150,000 distinct CDR3 sequences, approximately 24% of them singletons. With respect to this clonotype: Its antigen is not identified.

The TCR comes from a human donor in good health (CMV status not recorded). Some clones in this sample may be carry-over from other donors' samples. Sequencing was performed on PBMCs, sequenced either directly or after in vitro stimulation (not recorded which).

The CDR3 coding sequence is TGCGCCAGCAGCCAGCTTACCCAAGGGGGAGGGCCTCGCTCCTACAATGAGCAGTTCTTC. This translates into CASSQLTQGGGPRSYNEQFF. The V and J genes are TRBV4-3 and TRBJ2-1; D may be TRBD2 (7 bases). Germline assignment: CDR1 LGHNA and CDR2 YSLEER. V was trimmed by 3 bases and J by 0 bases, leaving 24 bases between them. The CDR3 is 20 amino acids.